One and the same sample provided the 28 T cell receptor beta chains below, sequenced in a study of CD8 T cells in ankylosing spondylitis. Via MiXCR, TCRdb re-called the 5' RACE reads, giving one row per CDR3 protein. The sample contains 200,000 to 250,000 distinct CDR3 sequences, roughly 25% of which appear only once. What was sequenced was blood, either unsorted or a sorted T cell fraction (not recorded which). Receptors originate from a male donor with ankylosing spondylitis or in good health (not recorded which).

This clonotype was found many times. The chain has TRBV12-3 or TRBV12-4 and TRBJ1-2; 9 positions agree with TRBD1. V was clipped by 4 bases and J by 2 bases; unmatched bases: 5. The length of the CDR3 is 15 residues. This chain's CDR3 is CASSSWTGDNYGYTF. CDR3 DNA: TGTGCCAGCAGTTCGTGGACAGGGGACAACTATGGCTACACCTTC.

This clonotype was observed a few times. The chain combines TRBV12-3 or TRBV12-4 with TRBJ1-1; D gene ambiguous. CDR3 size: 12 residues. The germline V and J ends were trimmed by 3 bases and 5 bases, with 7 bases remaining between them. CDR3 in DNA: TGTGCCAGCAGTTTTTCCAGGACTGAAGCTTTCTTT. This gives the protein CASSFSRTEAFF.

This clonotype appeared many times. The chain joins TRBV18 to TRBJ2-1, with 9 bases aligning to TRBD1. J was trimmed by 5 bases and V by 3 bases; bases with no gene match: 5. The V gene's germline CDR1 is KGHSH and CDR2 LQKENI. The CDR3 length is 15 residues. The chain's CDR3 is CASSPDRGVNNEQFF. CDR3 bases: TGTGCCAGCTCACCCGACAGGGGGGTTAACAATGAGCAGTTCTTC.

In its sample, this clonotype was seen many times. The CDR3 sequence is CASSLGGQSSYEQYF. The CDR3 DNA sequence: TGCGCCAGCAGCTTGGGGGGACAGAGCTCCTACGAGCAGTACTTC. The chain employs TRBV5-1 and TRBJ2-7, with 7 bases aligning to TRBD1. The CDR3 contains 15 residues. Germline V gene sequence: CDR1 SGHRS, CDR2 YFSETQ. V trimming: 0 bases; J trimming: 0 bases; junction bases outside the gene matches: 3. Filled out from reference TRBV5-1 and TRBJ2-7, the complete variable domain reads KAGVTQTPRYLIKTRGQQVTLSCSPISGHRSVSWYQQTPGQGLQFLFEYFSETQRNKGNFPGRFSGRQFSNSRSEMNVSTLELGDSALYLCASSLGGQSSYEQYFGPGTRLTVT.

Ten or more counts support this clonotype. The chain joins TRBV29-1 to TRBJ2-7; a weak D match, TRBD1 (7 bases). The germline V gene encodes CDR1 SQVTM and CDR2 ANQGSEA. V was cut by 1 base and J by 5 bases, with 12 bases left in between. The CDR3 extends over 13 amino acids. The CDR3 coding sequence is TGCAGCGTTGAAGGGCAGGGGGGACACGAGCAGTACTTC. It translates to CSVEGQGGHEQYF.

This clonotype was counted many times. V usage is TRBV12-3 or TRBV12-4 and J usage is TRBJ1-1; the D is unclear. The CDR3 is made up of 12 amino acids. Trimming stripped 1 base from V and 6 bases from J, with 6 bases between. CDR3 coding DNA: TGTGCCAGCAGTTTAGTGTACGCTGAAGCTTTCTTT. This codes for CASSLVYAEAFF.

This chain connects TRBV5-1 to TRBJ1-4; a possible D gene is TRBD1 (6 bases). V was pared by 3 bases and J by 7 bases, with 19 bases between. Germline CDR1 is SGHRS and CDR2 is YFSETQ. This CDR3 has 16 residues. In DNA, the CDR3 is TGCGCCAGCAGCTGGGGATTTGGGGGGCCAGGTGAAAAACTGTTTTTT. Its translation is CASSWGFGGPGEKLFF.

CDR3 nucleotide sequence: TGCAGTGCTTCCGGGAATCCAAACGAGCAGTACTTC. Residues: CSASGNPNEQYF. This rearrangement joins TRBV20-1 to TRBJ2-7, with D tentatively TRBD2 (5 bases). This CDR3 region has 12 residues. The V and J ends lost 5 bases and 5 bases respectively, with 13 bases between them. Germline CDR1 DFQATT, CDR2 SNEGSKA (reference sequence).

This clonotype has just a few counts. V gene TRBV18 combines with J gene TRBJ2-4; D might be TRBD1 or TRBD2, each matching 5 bases. This CDR3 is built from 15 residues. Trimming shortened V by 4 bases and J by 0 bases, and 10 bases separated the two germline ends. Germline CDR1 reads KGHSH; CDR2 reads LQKENI. In DNA form, the CDR3 reads TGTGCCAGCTCACGGGACGCTACAGCCAAAAACATTCAGTACTTC. Its protein product is CASSRDATAKNIQYF.

The chain employs TRBV7-2 and TRBJ2-7, with no clear D. The length of the CDR3 is 14 residues. Per the germline V gene, CDR1 is SGHTA and CDR2 is FQGNSA. V was clipped by 1 base and J by 2 bases, with 9 bases between them. Here the CDR3 DNA reads TGTGCCAGCAGCTTAGGCAGAAGGGCCTACGAGCAGTACTTC. This translates into CASSLGRRAYEQYF. The full variable domain, in which reference TRBV7-2 and TRBJ2-7 provide the parts outside the CDR3, is GAGVSQSPSNKVTEKGKDVELRCDPISGHTALYWYRQSLGQGLEFLIYFQGNSAPDKSGLPSDRFSAERTGGSVSTLTIQRTQQEDSAVYLCASSLGRRAYEQYFGPGTRLTVT.

This clonotype was counted many times. This chain connects TRBV10-3 to TRBJ1-5; D is uncertain. Germline V gives CDR1 ENHRY, CDR2 SYGVKD. CDR3 length: 13 residues. Trimming removed 4 bases at V and 11 bases at J, with 15 bases between. The chain's CDR3 is CAISVRGDGSQHF. As DNA, the CDR3 is TGTGCCATCAGTGTCCGGGGAGACGGGTCCCAGCATTTT.

The chain carries TRBV6-1 and TRBJ2-1; D is undetermined. The germline gives CDR1 MNHNS, CDR2 SASEGT. The ends were cut back, 7 bases at V and 3 bases at J, with 13 bases in the middle. This CDR3 is 14 amino acids long. CDR3 sequence: CASKPGLIYNEQFF. CDR3 DNA sequence: TGTGCCAGCAAGCCCGGGCTTATCTACAATGAGCAGTTCTTC.

A few counts support this clonotype. V and J are TRBV5-6 and TRBJ1-5; 8 bases are a match to TRBD1. In germline, CDR1 is SGHDT, CDR2 YYEEEE. Trimming took 4 bases from V and 1 from J; bases not matched to a gene: 7. This CDR3 has 16 residues. DNA for the CDR3: TGTGCCAGCAGCACCGACAGGGGACAGAGCAATCAGCCCCAGCATTTT. Encoded protein: CASSTDRGQSNQPQHF.

This clonotype showed up many times. V gene TRBV3-1 combines with J gene TRBJ2-2; the D gene is possibly TRBD1 (6 bases). The CDR3 consists of 14 residues. V was shortened by 4 bases and J by 2 bases, with 8 bases between the two germline ends. CDR1 and CDR2 from the germline V gene are LGHDT and YNNKEL (reference sequence). The CDR3 here is CASSPGHNTGELFF. Here the CDR3 DNA reads TGTGCCAGCAGCCCGGGACACAACACCGGGGAGCTGTTTTTT.

This clonotype was seen at least ten times. The chain recombines TRBV27 with TRBJ2-7; TRBD2 aligns across 8 bases. Trimming at V came to 6 bases and at J to 10 bases, leaving 11 bases not matched to a gene. CDR1 and CDR2 (germline): MNHEY, SMNVEV (reference sequence). CDR3 size: 13 residues. In DNA form, the CDR3 reads TGTGCCAGCAGCCCGGGGGGGGGCCGAAGCCAGTACTTC. It translates to CASSPGGGRSQYF.

This clonotype has ten or more counts. V and J are TRBV5-4 and TRBJ2-7; TRBD2 matches 8 bases. This CDR3 comprises 14 residues. Germline CDR1 reads SGHNT; CDR2 reads YYREEE (reference sequence). With 0 bases clipped from V and 6 bases from J, the junction kept 5 bases outside the gene matches. Here the CDR3 reads CASSLEGLAREQYF. In nucleotides, the CDR3 is TGTGCCAGCAGCTTGGAAGGACTAGCTCGCGAGCAGTACTTC.

The chain has TRBV7-3 and TRBJ2-1, with 8 bases identical to TRBD2. The V and J ends lost 5 bases and 3 bases, in that order; junction bases with no gene match: 6. This CDR3 region has 15 residues. Germline V gene data show CDR1 as SGHTA and CDR2 as FQGTGA. In DNA, the CDR3 is TGTGCCAGCAGCACAACCGGGACTAGCTACAATGAGCAGTTCTTC. Its translation: CASSTTGTSYNEQFF.

The chain joins TRBV10-3 to TRBJ2-7; 10 nucleotides line up with TRBD1. Germline V CDR1 and CDR2: ENHRY, SYGVKD. With 10 bases clipped from V and 3 bases from J, the junction kept 6 bases outside the gene matches. The CDR3 covers 13 residues. Here the CDR3 reads CATAGTGDYEQYF. The CDR3 bases are TGTGCCACAGCCGGGACAGGGGACTACGAGCAGTACTTC.

This clonotype was observed at least ten times. The V and J genes are TRBV7-9 and TRBJ2-2; 7 bases match TRBD2. CDR1 is SEHNR and CDR2 is FQNEAQ in the germline V gene (reference sequence). The CDR3 is 15 amino acids. Trimming cost V 3 bases and J 0 bases; bases outside gene matches: 1. CDR3 loop: CASSFSGTNTGELFF. Written as DNA, the CDR3 is TGTGCCAGCAGCTTCAGCGGGACGAACACCGGGGAGCTGTTTTTT.

This clonotype was counted ten times or more. The chain carries TRBV11-2 and TRBJ2-7; TRBD1 aligns across 10 bases. This CDR3 is 18 amino acids long. J gave up 6 bases and V 4 bases, and 18 bases lay outside the gene matches. Germline V gives CDR1 SGHAT, CDR2 FQNNGV. CDR3 loop: CASSSIRDRGRSGREQYF. CDR3 in DNA: TGTGCCAGCAGCTCCATTCGGGACAGGGGACGATCCGGACGCGAGCAGTACTTC.

The sample holds a few counts of this clonotype. This chain links TRBV7-3 with TRBJ2-5, with a tentative D call TRBD1 (6 bases). Germline V gene sequence: CDR1 SGHTA, CDR2 FQGTGA. There are 14 residues in the CDR3. V was cut by 0 bases and J by 6 bases, with 11 bases left in between. In DNA, the CDR3 is TGTGCCAGCAGCTTAACGACGGACAGCCAGACCCAGTACTTC. Its translation is CASSLTTDSQTQYF. Full variable domain (missing parts from reference TRBV7-3 and TRBJ2-5): GAGVSQTPSNKVTEKGKYVELRCDPISGHTALYWYRQSLGQGPEFLIYFQGTGAADDSGLPNDRFFAVRPEGSVSTLKIQRTERGDSAVYLCASSLTTDSQTQYFGPGTRLLVL.

This clonotype was picked up many times. The chain recombines TRBV5-6 with TRBJ2-1; maybe TRBD2 (7 bases). The length of the CDR3 is 17 residues. Germline CDR1 is SGHDT and CDR2 is YYEEEE. The V end lost 3 bases, the J end lost 2 bases, and 18 bases lay between the germline ends. CDR3 bases: TGTGCCAGCAGCTGGGGGGCAGGCAGCGGGACCTACAATGAGCAGTTCTTC. This translates into CASSWGAGSGTYNEQFF.

This rearrangement joins TRBV27 to TRBJ2-4; D possibly matches TRBD1 or TRBD2 (5 bases each). This CDR3 region has 13 residues. CDR1 and CDR2 from the germline V gene are MNHEY and SMNVEV (reference sequence). The germline V and J ends were trimmed by 8 bases and 4 bases, with 12 bases remaining between them. DNA for the CDR3: TGTGCCAGCCGGGGACCGCGGAAAAACATTCAGTACTTC. It specifies CASRGPRKNIQYF.

This clonotype came up a few times. V gene TRBV27 combines with J gene TRBJ2-1; D is ambiguous. The germline gives CDR1 MNHEY, CDR2 SMNVEV (reference sequence). This CDR3 has 17 residues. V was cut by 6 bases and J by 0 bases, with 18 bases left in between. CDR3: CASRDYLAHRSYNEQFF. CDR3 in DNA: TGTGCCAGCAGGGATTATCTGGCACACCGCTCCTACAATGAGCAGTTCTTC.

In nucleotides, the CDR3 is TGCAGCGTTGATAAGGACAGGGGCTACAATGAGCAGTTCTTC. It is translated as CSVDKDRGYNEQFF. The J gene is TRBJ2-1, the V gene TRBV29-1; 9 bases map to TRBD1. CDR1 SQVTM and CDR2 ANQGSEA come from the germline V gene. This CDR3 region has 14 residues. The trim removed 3 bases at V and 3 bases at J, leaving 3 bases unmatched.

Ten or more counts support this clonotype. The rearrangement uses TRBV5-1 and TRBJ1-1, with D possibly being TRBD1 (5 bases). In germline, CDR1 is SGHRS, CDR2 YFSETQ. The CDR3 sequence is 13 residues long. Deletions cut 3 bases from V and 1 base from J, with 7 bases between. This chain's CDR3 is CASSSGTNTEAFF. The CDR3 region has the DNA TGCGCCAGCAGCTCGGGGACGAACACTGAAGCTTTCTTT.

This clonotype was seen a few times. The chain links TRBV6-5 to TRBJ1-2; TRBD1 is a possible D gene (5 bases). Germline CDR1 reads MNHEY; CDR2 reads SVGAGI. The CDR3 spans 12 residues. With 4 bases removed from V and 8 bases from J, the gap between germline ends came to 11 bases. The CDR3 DNA is TGTGCCAGCAGTTCCCCAGGGTTGGGCTACACCTTC. Amino acids: CASSSPGLGYTF.

This chain connects TRBV6-6 to TRBJ2-3; D uncertain. The CDR3 totals 12 residues. Per the germline V gene, CDR1 is MNHNY and CDR2 is SVGAGI (reference sequence). The V end lost 5 bases, the J end lost 1 base, and 4 bases lay between the germline ends. Here the CDR3 reads CASSGRTDTQYF. The CDR3 DNA reads TGTGCCAGCAGTGGTCGCACAGATACGCAGTATTTT.